This T cell receptor (beta chain) was documented in a study of tissue T cells after allogeneic stem cell transplantation. The table came from immunoSEQ multiplex PCR; TCRdb's copy has only in-frame clones and leaves some out. The data contain roughly 50,000 clones, 73% of them singletons. To note about this clone: Genes and germline come from the mouse. The read comes to an end 1 residue before the CDR3 does, leaving the germline J gene to fill in the end.

The CDR3 extends over 15 amino acids. V gave up 2 bases and J gave up 2 bases, with 11 bases separating them. Germline lookup yields CDR1 NSHNY and CDR2 SYGAGN. The chain carries TRBV13-1 and TRBJ1-5; D is possibly TRBD1 (5 bases). The receptor was isolated from a pool of C57BL/6 mice in good health. The sequencing sample was made of sorted cells pooled from one or two spleens. Partial CDR3 DNA: TGTGCCAGCAGTGACCCCAGGGTGGACAACCAGGCTCCGCTT. Translation gives CASSDPRVDNQAPL. The CDR3 reads in full as CASSDPRVDNQAPLF.